This T cell receptor beta chain was identified in a study of response to subunit inactivated influenza vaccine. The study, taken as a whole, reports: The authors offered the suggestion that each seasonal influenza vaccination recruits few new T cells.

There are 13 residues in the CDR3. Trimming took 0 bases from V and 4 from J, leaving 7 bases between them. Germline-derived CDR1 and CDR2 are SEHNR and FQNEAQ (reference sequence). Each CDR3 protein gets one entry after TCRdb re-called the RT-PCR reads with MiXCR. The sample shows around 480,000 distinct CDR3 sequences, roughly 9.7% of them seen only once. There are many counts of this clonotype. The antigen remains unidentified. Specimen: PBMCs from blood, collected roughly 46 days after vaccination. The receptor comes from a man aged 50-60 years who received an inactivated influenza vaccine. The gene calls are TRBV7-9 and TRBJ2-7; maybe TRBD2 (5 bases). CDR3 nucleotide sequence: TGTGCCAGCAGCTTAGCCCTAGCTTACGAGCAGTACTTC. It yields the protein CASSLALAYEQYF.